This T cell receptor beta chain was observed in a study of OX40 agonist ivuxolimab in advanced cancers. Study-level background: The study gave patients intravenous ivuxolimab at 0.01 to 10 mg/kg every 2 weeks. Aged about 20 to 85 with a mean of about 60 years, they were about 78% male.

Blood was sampled at baseline, cycle 4 day 1, and cycle 7 day 1. Libraries were prepared by immunoSEQ multiplex PCR; TCRdb keeps only in-frame clonotypes and omits some of them. The sample shows 82,000 or so clones, 92% of them seen only once. This clone was seen only once. The antigen is undetermined. Findings and limits, study-wide: The mean number of expanded clones was higher in CD8+ T cells than in CD4+.

V lost 4 bases and J lost 2; bases outside the gene matches: 4. The CDR3 has 15 residues. Germline V lookup: CDR1 MGHRA, CDR2 YSYEKL. The sequence came from an adult with an advanced solid tumor such as melanoma, head and neck, liver or kidney cancer. The gene calls are TRBV4-1 and TRBJ2-7; 11 bases match TRBD1. Sequencing was performed on CD4+ or CD8+ T cells sorted from blood, taken in a trial of the OX40 agonist ivuxolimab. The CDR3 nucleotides are TGCGCCAGCAGCCCGGGACAGGGGGACGCCTACGAGCAGTACTTC. Translation gives CASSPGQGDAYEQYF.